In its sample, the clone carrying this T cell receptor beta chain was seen a few times. The antigen is not known. The source of the sample is a study of response to subunit inactivated influenza vaccine. Study-wide points: Seasonal influenza vaccination, on each occasion, was suggested by the authors to recruit few new T cells.

TCRdb re-analysed the RT-PCR reads in MiXCR, keeping a single row per CDR3 protein. Of more than 400,000 distinct CDR3 sequences listed, less than 7.5% are singletons. V gave up 5 bases and J gave up 2 bases, with 10 bases separating them. CDR1 DFQATT and CDR2 SNEGSKA come from the germline V gene (reference sequence). The CDR3 spans 12 residues. This TCR was sampled from a man between 50 and 75 years old who received an inactivated influenza vaccine. The chain is built from TRBV20-1 and TRBJ2-7; D is unclear. Here the sequenced sample was PBMCs from blood, taken approximately 25 months after vaccination. CDR3: CSASSSAYEQYF. For the CDR3, the DNA is TGCAGTGCTTCCTCTTCGGCCTACGAGCAGTACTTC.